The clone carrying this TCR beta chain has only one observation. As yet, its antigen is unknown. The sample originates from a study of OX40 agonist ivuxolimab in advanced cancers. TCRdb's table, derived via immunoSEQ multiplex PCR, lists solely in-frame clones and lacks some. The sample lists approximately 84,000 clones, approximately 94% occurring once. The length of the CDR3 is 15 residues. Unmatched junction bases numbered 14, after V lost 5 bases and J lost 8 bases. From germline, CDR1 is MNHEY and CDR2 SMNVEV (reference sequence). Study-level results: Averaging showed that CD8+ T cells had more expanded clones than CD4+ did. CD4+ and CD8+ T cells in blood underwent clonal expansion by week 6 at 0.1 to 3.0 mg/kg.

This material consisted of CD4+ or CD8+ T cells sorted from blood, taken in a trial of the OX40 agonist ivuxolimab. The clonotype comes from an adult with an advanced solid tumor such as melanoma, head and neck, liver or kidney cancer. The chain couples TRBV27 to TRBJ1-2; 7 nucleotides line up with TRBD1. The CDR3 protein is CASSHARGFVFGYTF. The CDR3 nucleotides read TGTGCCAGCAGTCACGCCAGGGGGTTCGTCTTCGGCTACACCTTC.